This is a list of T cell receptor beta chains from one sample in a study of regulatory T cells in long-lasting Graves disease. TCRdb ran MiXCR on the multiplex PCR reads and lists one entry per CDR3 protein. The data hold 400,000 to 500,000 distinct CDR3 sequences, with 14% observed a single time. This same sample was also taken into another study, of T cells in Graves' hyperthyroidism and ophthalmopathy.

Sample: peripheral blood mononuclear cells (PBMCs), taken at new diagnosis, from a patient treated with antithyroid drugs. Every receptor here comes from a woman aged 45-59 years with Graves disease. Each CDR3 is given with its conserved first and last residue. The D gene is left open where the match is weak. Clone size is not always given. Where it is, it says once, few, many or a class for expanded clones.

J	V	size	D	CDR3	DNA
TRBJ1-1	TRBV25-1	.	.	CASSEWGASSEAFF	TGTGCCAGCAGTGAATGGGGGGCTAGTAGTGAAGCTTTCTTT
TRBJ1-5	TRBV6-1	.	.	CASLIKGSNQPQHF	TGTGCCAGCCTCATCAAGGGTAGCAATCAGCCCCAGCATTTT
TRBJ1-5	TRBV6-5	many	.	CASSYGQNSQPQHF	TGTGCCAGCAGTTACGGACAGAACTCTCAGCCCCAGCATTTT
TRBJ1-5	TRBV12-3/TRBV12-4	many	.	CASSSRFETIPGNQPQHF	TGTGCCAGCAGTTCCCGATTCGAGACAATACCCGGCAATCAGCCCCAGCATTTT
TRBJ2-3	TRBV24-1	many	TRBD2	CATSDPGLAGGGTDTQYF	TGTGCCACCAGTGACCCGGGACTAGCGGGAGGAGGCACAGATACGCAGTATTTT
TRBJ2-7	TRBV28	many	TRBD2	CASSSPGLAYEQYF	TGTGCCAGCTCGTCCCCGGGACTAGCCTACGAGCAGTACTTC
TRBJ2-5	TRBV5-4	.	.	CASSLVSSASRETQYF	TGTGCCAGCAGCTTGGTATCTAGCGCTAGTCGGGAGACCCAGTACTTC
TRBJ1-2	TRBV28	many	TRBD1	CASSIGTGGFYGYTF	TGTGCCAGCAGCATCGGGACAGGGGGCTTCTATGGCTACACCTTC
TRBJ2-3	TRBV11-2	many	.	CASSLAGQPQYF	TGTGCCAGCAGCTTAGCCGGACAGCCGCAGTATTTT
TRBJ2-7	TRBV12-3/TRBV12-4	many	TRBD2	CASSLFLAGDIEQYF	TGTGCCAGCAGTTTATTCCTAGCGGGGGACATTGAGCAGTACTTC
TRBJ1-2	TRBV5-1	many	.	CASSLAEVGDGYTF	TGCGCCAGCAGCTTGGCCGAGGTGGGGGATGGCTACACCTTC
TRBJ1-4	TRBV9	.	.	CASSVGLGGNNEKLFF	TGTGCCAGCAGCGTAGGCTTAGGGGGGAATAATGAAAAACTGTTTTTT
TRBJ2-5	TRBV27	.	TRBD1	CASSQRLFQGAQYF	TGTGCCAGCAGTCAACGACTATTCCAGGGGGCCCAGTACTTC
TRBJ2-1	TRBV5-1	many	TRBD1	CASSLEQGANEQFF	TGCGCCAGCAGCTTGGAACAGGGGGCCAATGAGCAGTTCTTC
TRBJ1-1	TRBV28	.	.	CATRPLNTEAFF	TGTGCCACTCGGCCCCTGAACACTGAAGCTTTCTTT
TRBJ2-7	TRBV20-1	.	TRBD1	CSASSYGTGSLGATYEQYF	TGCAGTGCTAGTAGCTACGGGACAGGGAGTTTAGGTGCGACCTACGAGCAGTACTTC
TRBJ2-7	TRBV30	many	TRBD2	CAWSFSGSYEQYF	TGTGCCTGGAGTTTTAGCGGGAGTTACGAGCAGTACTTC
TRBJ2-1	TRBV6-2/TRBV6-3	many	.	CASSYSSLGYNEQFF	TGTGCCAGCAGTTACTCATCCTTAGGCTACAATGAGCAGTTCTTC
TRBJ2-7	TRBV5-5	many	.	CASSLEGWDNYEQYF	TGTGCCAGCAGCTTGGAGGGTTGGGACAACTACGAGCAGTACTTC
TRBJ2-4	TRBV12-3/TRBV12-4	.	TRBD1	CASSLRGQGKNIQYF	TGTGCCAGCAGCCTAAGGGGACAGGGCAAAAACATTCAGTACTTC
TRBJ2-6	TRBV7-9	few	.	CASSLARANSGANVLTF	TGTGCCAGCAGCTTAGCGCGCGCTAACTCTGGGGCCAACGTCCTGACTTTC
TRBJ1-2	TRBV5-1	.	.	CASSIRYRYGYTF	TGCGCCAGCAGCATACGATATCGCTATGGCTACACCTTC
TRBJ1-2	TRBV28	many	.	CAIRRDDYGYTF	TGTGCCATCAGACGGGATGATTATGGCTACACCTTC
TRBJ1-2	TRBV12-3/TRBV12-4	many	.	CASRSWGSNYGYTF	TGTGCCAGCAGGTCGTGGGGGAGCAACTATGGCTACACCTTC
TRBJ2-1	TRBV9	.	TRBD2	CASSVRTSGPYNEQFF	TGTGCCAGCAGCGTCCGGACTAGCGGGCCTTACAATGAGCAGTTCTTC
TRBJ2-2	TRBV19	few	.	CASSIISGRNTGELFF	TGTGCCAGCAGTATCATCAGCGGGCGGAACACCGGGGAGCTGTTTTTT
TRBJ2-1	TRBV24-1	.	TRBD1	CATSDTGTGVMNEQFF	TGTGCCACCAGTGATACCGGGACAGGGGTCATGAATGAGCAGTTCTTC
TRBJ2-2	TRBV10-2	.	.	CASGESLRGGELFF	TGCGCCAGCGGTGAGTCGCTCAGAGGCGGGGAGCTGTTTTTT
TRBJ1-5	TRBV27	many	TRBD1	CASRPQAGQANQPQHF	TGTGCCAGCAGACCCCAGGCGGGACAGGCCAATCAGCCCCAGCATTTT
TRBJ1-2	TRBV9	few	.	CASSPSHGTVYGYTF	TGTGCCAGCAGCCCGAGTCATGGGACCGTGTATGGCTACACCTTC
TRBJ2-1	TRBV9	many	.	CASSVATSYNEQFF	TGTGCCAGCAGCGTAGCGACTAGTTACAATGAGCAGTTCTTC
TRBJ2-7	TRBV27	.	TRBD2	CASSLSLAGRNEQYF	TGTGCCAGCAGTTTGAGCCTAGCGGGAAGGAACGAGCAGTACTTC
TRBJ2-6	TRBV5-1	.	TRBD1	CASSLGTGQGSSGANVLTF	TGCGCCAGCAGCTTGGGGACGGGACAGGGGAGCTCTGGGGCCAACGTCCTGACTTTC
TRBJ2-4	TRBV5-1	.	.	CASRGAQGENIQYF	TGCGCCAGCAGAGGGGCCCAGGGTGAAAACATTCAGTACTTC
TRBJ1-5	TRBV20-1	.	TRBD1	CSAKGTVNQPQHF	TGCAGTGCTAAAGGGACAGTCAATCAGCCCCAGCATTTT
TRBJ2-5	TRBV20-1	many	TRBD2	CSARFLAGKETQYF	TGCAGTGCTAGATTCCTAGCGGGGAAAGAGACCCAGTACTTC
TRBJ1-2	TRBV3-1	many	.	CASSQGQGNGYTF	TGTGCCAGCAGCCAAGGTCAGGGAAATGGCTACACCTTC
TRBJ2-2	TRBV28	many	TRBD1	CASSLSGQGANTGELFF	TGTGCCAGCAGTTTATCGGGACAGGGGGCTAACACCGGGGAGCTGTTTTTT
TRBJ1-6	TRBV2	many	TRBD1	CASIPGQNYNSPLHF	TGTGCCAGCATTCCGGGACAGAATTATAATTCACCCCTCCACTTT
TRBJ2-2	TRBV29-1	many	.	CSVEGDPRTGELFF	TGCAGCGTTGAGGGGGACCCTCGAACCGGGGAGCTGTTTTTT
TRBJ2-7	TRBV2	many	.	CASRRDTYEQYF	TGTGCCAGCAGGAGGGACACATACGAGCAGTACTTC
TRBJ2-6	TRBV7-9	.	TRBD1	CASSQRGDRGSSGANVLTF	TGCGCCAGCAGCCAAAGGGGGGACAGGGGATCCTCTGGGGCCAACGTCCTGACTTTC